These T cell receptor beta chains were read from a single sample in a study of blood T cell repertoires in COVID-19. Sequencing was performed with immunoSEQ multiplex PCR; in TCRdb, only in-frame clones are kept and a portion is missing. The sample consists of approximately 300,000 clones, roughly 91% of them appearing once. The sequenced sample consisted of peripheral blood. Receptors originate from a man aged 40-49 years with acute or convalescent COVID-19. The CDR3 runs from the conserved cysteine through the conserved F or W. D genes are given only for firm matches. Only some rows state a clone size, as once, few, many or a class for expanded clones.

j_call v_call d_call clone_size cdr3_aa cdr3_nt
TRBJ2-1 TRBV5-4 TRBD1 - CASSLGGTNEQFF TGTGCCAGCAGCTTAGGGGGCACCAATGAGCAGTTCTTC
TRBJ1-5 TRBV5-8 - once CASSLGYHSNQPQHF TGTGCCAGCAGCCTAGGATATCATAGCAATCAGCCCCAGCATTTT
TRBJ2-1 TRBV5-1 TRBD1 - CASSPGTGLNEQFF TGCGCCAGCAGCCCGGGGACAGGGTTGAATGAGCAGTTCTTC
TRBJ1-1 TRBV19 - - CASSIPNRVNTEAFF TGTGCCAGTAGTATCCCCAATCGAGTGAACACTGAAGCTTTCTTT
TRBJ1-6 TRBV11-2 - - CASSLDLGVANNSPLHF TGTGCCAGCAGCTTAGATCTTGGGGTAGCGAATAATTCACCCCTCCACTTT
TRBJ1-4 TRBV27 - - CAGGGGTINEKLFF TGTGCCGGCGGGGGCGGGACGATTAATGAAAAACTGTTTTTT
TRBJ1-3 TRBV2 - - CASSPSYGNTIYF TGTGCCAGCAGTCCTTCCTATGGAAACACCATATATTTT
TRBJ1-1 TRBV2 TRBD1 - CASTLQGRNTEAFF TGTGCCAGCACCTTACAGGGGAGGAACACTGAAGCTTTCTTT
TRBJ1-1 TRBV5-1 TRBD1 - CASSHSGTGETEAFF TGCGCCAGCAGCCACTCCGGGACAGGGGAGACTGAAGCTTTCTTT
TRBJ1-1 TRBV5-1 - - CASSRGVNTEAFF TGCGCCAGCAGCCGCGGGGTGAACACTGAAGCTTTCTTT
TRBJ2-7 TRBV21-1 - - CASSKGSGQGGISGDEQYF TGTGCCAGCAGCAAAGGGTCAGGACAGGGGGGAATATCTGGGGACGAGCAGTACTTC
TRBJ2-1 TRBV9 - few CASSPKFF TGTGCCAGCAGCCCCAAGTTCTTC
TRBJ2-7 TRBV6-5 - - CASSYSGTGPYEQYF TGTGCCAGCAGTTACTCGGGCACAGGGCCCTACGAGCAGTACTTC
TRBJ1-1 TRBV10-2 - - CASSGTFGTEAFF TGCGCCAGTTCCGGGACATTCGGCACTGAAGCTTTCTTT
TRBJ2-2 TRBV6-5 TRBD1 - CASRQGAQNTGELFF TGTGCCAGCAGACAGGGGGCTCAGAACACCGGGGAGCTGTTTTTT
TRBJ1-1 TRBV7-2 - - CASSRGGARNTEAFF TGTGCCAGCAGCAGGGGGGGCGCGAGAAACACTGAAGCTTTCTTT
TRBJ2-1 TRBV6-6 TRBD1 - CASSYGRQGRNNEQFF TGTGCCAGCAGTTACGGCCGACAGGGACGGAACAATGAGCAGTTCTTC
TRBJ1-1 TRBV7-9 - - CASPTVRDTEAFF TGTGCCAGCCCGACAGTCAGGGACACTGAAGCTTTCTTT
TRBJ2-6 TRBV5-4 TRBD1 - CASSVGQGASGANVLTF TGTGCCAGCAGCGTGGGACAGGGGGCCTCTGGGGCCAACGTCCTGACTTTC
TRBJ2-7 TRBV7-9 TRBD1 - CASSSRDRGVDEQYF TGTGCCAGCTCCTCCAGGGACAGGGGAGTGGACGAGCAGTACTTC
TRBJ1-2 TRBV18 - - CASSPSGLYGYTF TGTGCCAGCTCACCGTCAGGCCTCTATGGCTACACCTTC
TRBJ2-7 TRBV5-6 - - CASSSLDRYEQYF TGTGCCAGCAGCTCCCTGGACAGATACGAGCAGTACTTC
TRBJ2-7 TRBV29-1 TRBD1 - CSVEDRGLSYEQYF TGCAGCGTTGAAGACAGGGGGCTCTCCTACGAGCAGTACTTC
TRBJ2-1 TRBV6-2/TRBV6-3 TRBD2 - CASSPLGLATTHEQFF TGTGCCAGCAGTCCCCTTGGACTAGCTACAACGCATGAGCAGTTCTTC
TRBJ1-5 TRBV6-1 - - CASSDGRGPQHF TGTGCCAGCAGTGACGGCCGGGGGCCCCAGCATTTT
TRBJ1-2 TRBV19 TRBD1 - CASGDRVDGYTF TGTGCCAGTGGGGACAGGGTTGATGGCTACACCTTC
TRBJ1-1 TRBV14 TRBD1 - CASSQVTGAHTEAFF TGTGCCAGCAGCCAAGTAACAGGGGCCCACACTGAAGCTTTCTTT
TRBJ1-1 TRBV2 TRBD1 few CASSGIQGAVYTEAFF TGTGCCAGCAGTGGGATTCAGGGGGCGGTGTACACTGAAGCTTTCTTT
TRBJ1-5 TRBV2 - - CASSEALTENQPQHF TGTGCCAGCAGTGAAGCGTTGACTGAAAATCAGCCCCAGCATTTT
TRBJ2-2 TRBV6-4 - - CASSLRETGELFF TGTGCCAGCAGTCTACGGGAAACCGGGGAGCTGTTTTTT
TRBJ1-2 TRBV19 TRBD1 - CASSIDQTGGLQGYTF TGTGCCAGTAGTATAGACCAGACAGGGGGGCTTCAAGGCTACACCTTC
TRBJ1-2 TRBV5-4 - - CASSGTVWYGYTF TGTGCCAGCAGCGGCACAGTGTGGTATGGCTACACCTTC
TRBJ2-1 TRBV5-3 TRBD2 - CARSFLAGANNEQFF TGTGCCAGAAGCTTTCTAGCGGGCGCTAACAATGAGCAGTTCTTC
TRBJ2-7 TRBV9 - - CASSGGGPYEQYF TGTGCCAGCAGCGGGGGGGGCCCCTACGAGCAGTACTTC
TRBJ2-7 TRBV6-1 - - CASSEGGGLSYEQYF TGTGCCAGCAGTGAAGGAGGGGGTTTATCCTACGAGCAGTACTTC
TRBJ1-1 TRBV11-2 - - CASSLVPAEAFF TGTGCCAGCAGCTTAGTCCCGGCTGAAGCTTTCTTT
TRBJ2-2 TRBV5-5 TRBD1 - CASSFDRGSDTGELFF TGTGCCAGCAGCTTCGACAGGGGCTCGGACACCGGGGAGCTGTTTTTT
TRBJ1-1 TRBV27 TRBD1 - CASSLIQGTATEAFF TGTGCCAGCAGCCTAATACAGGGGACGGCCACTGAAGCTTTCTTT
TRBJ2-1 TRBV5-1 - once CASSPLNSGSSYNEQFF TGCGCCAGCAGCCCGCTCAACTCGGGGTCCTCCTACAATGAGCAGTTCTTC
TRBJ2-3 TRBV7-8 - - CASSPEGKPTDTQYF TGTGCCAGCAGCCCCGAGGGCAAGCCCACAGATACGCAGTATTTT
TRBJ2-1 TRBV4-1 TRBD2 - CASSQAGTTSYNEQFF TGCGCCAGCAGCCAAGCCGGGACTACCTCCTACAATGAGCAGTTCTTC
TRBJ1-1 TRBV30 - - CAWMNNRNTEAFF TGTGCCTGGATGAATAACAGGAACACTGAAGCTTTCTTT
TRBJ2-1 TRBV28 - - CASSPLEVSYNEQFF TGTGCCAGCAGCCCGCTAGAGGTCTCCTACAATGAGCAGTTCTTC
TRBJ2-1 TRBV5-6 TRBD2 few CASSPNFGTSMGEQFF TGTGCCAGCAGTCCTAATTTCGGGACTAGTATGGGTGAGCAGTTCTTC
TRBJ1-3 TRBV5-6 - - CASSLGRDPNLYF TGTGCCAGCAGCTTGGGACGGGATCCCAATCTATATTTT
TRBJ2-7 TRBV27 TRBD1 - CASSRSTGNYEQYF TGTGCCAGCAGCCGCTCGACAGGGAACTACGAGCAGTACTTC
TRBJ2-3 TRBV11-1 TRBD2 - CASSPGLAFTDTQYF TGTGCCAGCAGCCCGGGACTAGCATTCACAGATACGCAGTATTTT
TRBJ1-1 TRBV5-1 - once CASSLGNTGNTEAFF TGCGCCAGCAGCTTGGGGAATACAGGGAACACTGAAGCTTTCTTT
TRBJ1-1 TRBV11-2 - - CASSSPLRQLEAFF TGTGCCAGCAGTTCTCCCCTACGACAGCTTGAAGCTTTCTTT
TRBJ1-1 TRBV19 - - CASSIVDTMNTEAFF TGTGCCAGTAGTATAGTTGACACAATGAACACTGAAGCTTTCTTT
TRBJ2-7 TRBV29-1 TRBD2 once CSVGGTNHYEQYF TGCAGCGTGGGGGGGACTAACCATTACGAGCAGTACTTC
TRBJ2-7 TRBV5-1 TRBD1 - CASSLPQGARPYEQYF TGCGCCAGCAGCTTGCCCCAGGGGGCGCGGCCCTACGAGCAGTACTTC
TRBJ1-1 TRBV16 TRBD1 - CASSPEGAQVNTEAFF TGTGCCAGCAGCCCCGAGGGGGCGCAGGTGAACACTGAAGCTTTCTTT
TRBJ2-3 TRBV5-4 TRBD2 - CASSQGLAGSTDTQYF TGTGCCAGCAGCCAAGGACTAGCGGGAAGCACAGATACGCAGTATTTT